This T cell receptor beta chain was found in a study of blood T cell repertoires in COVID-19. Study context: Nucleic acid was either cDNA or gDNA, and it came from T cells, B-cell-depleted T cells, or PBMCs.

Clones were read by immunoSEQ multiplex PCR, and TCRdb kept only the in-frame ones, dropping some. The repertoire holds about 240,000 clones, roughly 90% seen once, with less than 8% in the top ten. The V and J ends lost 6 bases and 1 base respectively, with 9 bases between them. This CDR3 has 13 residues. The germline V gene encodes CDR1 SEHNR and CDR2 FQNEAQ (reference sequence). This receptor was obtained from a man aged 55 to 70 with acute or convalescent COVID-19. The sequenced material came from peripheral blood. V gene TRBV7-9 combines with J gene TRBJ1-1; D gene unclear. The CDR3 sequence is CASSPTGNTEAFF. The CDR3 bases are TGTGCCAGCAGTCCCACGGGGAACACTGAAGCTTTCTTT.